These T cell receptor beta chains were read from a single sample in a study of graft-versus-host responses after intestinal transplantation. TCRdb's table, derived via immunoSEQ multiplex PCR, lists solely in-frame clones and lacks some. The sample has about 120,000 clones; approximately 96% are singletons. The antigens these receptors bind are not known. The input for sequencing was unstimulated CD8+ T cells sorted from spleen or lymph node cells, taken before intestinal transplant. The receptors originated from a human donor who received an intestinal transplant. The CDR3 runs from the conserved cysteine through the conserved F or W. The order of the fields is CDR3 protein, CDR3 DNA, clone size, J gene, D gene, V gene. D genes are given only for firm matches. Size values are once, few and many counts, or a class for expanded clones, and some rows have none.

CASSSRGSGVAYEQYF,TGTGCCAGCAGTTCCCGGGGTAGCGGGGTTGCCTACGAGCAGTACTTC,NA,TRBJ2-7,TRBD2,TRBV28
CASTEGRLNTEAFF,TGTGCCAGCACCGAGGGGAGGTTGAACACTGAAGCTTTCTTT,NA,TRBJ1-1,NA,TRBV9
CASSYSGGTAYEQYF,TGTGCCAGCAGTTACTCAGGGGGCACGGCCTACGAGCAGTACTTC,once,TRBJ2-7,TRBD1,TRBV6-5
CASSIVTERKGTEAFF,TGTGCCAGTAGTATCGTTACGGAACGAAAGGGCACTGAAGCTTTCTTT,NA,TRBJ1-1,NA,TRBV19
CASSWGGASYNEQFF,TGTGCCAGTAGCTGGGGGGGGGCTTCATACAATGAGCAGTTCTTC,NA,TRBJ2-1,NA,TRBV19
CAGWDGGNTIYF,TGTGCCGGATGGGACGGCGGAAACACCATATATTTT,few,TRBJ1-3,NA,TRBV7-9
CASSLPTGELFF,TGTGCCAGCAGCTTACCCACCGGGGAGCTGTTTTTT,NA,TRBJ2-2,NA,TRBV11-3
CASSLGADTQYF,TGTGCCAGCAGCTTGGGGGCAGATACGCAGTATTTT,NA,TRBJ2-3,NA,TRBV5-6
CASSYRGPYEQYF,TGTGCCAGTAGTTACCGGGGCCCTTACGAGCAGTACTTC,NA,TRBJ2-7,NA,TRBV19
CASSLGWTRRDRDTEAFF,TGTGCCAGCAGCTTGGGTTGGACTAGGCGGGACAGGGACACTGAAGCTTTCTTT,NA,TRBJ1-1,TRBD1,TRBV5-8
CASSIEGGNTEAFF,TGTGCCAGTAGTATAGAGGGGGGGAACACTGAAGCTTTCTTT,NA,TRBJ1-1,NA,TRBV19
CASSIGDTQYF,TGTGCCAGCAGTATTGGAGATACGCAGTATTTT,NA,TRBJ2-3,NA,TRBV6-6
CASSSDRPSYNEQFF,TGTGCCAGCAGCTCGGACCGGCCCTCCTACAATGAGCAGTTCTTC,NA,TRBJ2-1,NA,TRBV6-5
CASSLIWAGNPPGNTIYF,TGTGCCAGCAGCTTAATTTGGGCAGGGAACCCACCTGGAAACACCATATATTTT,NA,TRBJ1-3,NA,TRBV7-8
CASSPQSNEQFF,TGTGCCAGCAGCCCCCAAAGCAATGAGCAGTTCTTC,NA,TRBJ2-1,NA,TRBV7-8
CASSLRIGWDRGETQYF,TGTGCCAGCAGCTTGAGAATTGGGTGGGACAGGGGAGAGACCCAGTACTTC,NA,TRBJ2-5,TRBD1,TRBV5-6
CASSRDRISYEQYF,TGCGCCAGCAGCCGCGACAGGATCTCCTACGAGCAGTACTTC,NA,TRBJ2-7,NA,TRBV4-1
CASSLEVLSYEQYF,TGCGCCAGCAGCTTGGAGGTGCTCTCCTACGAGCAGTACTTC,NA,TRBJ2-7,NA,TRBV5-1
CASSLGRGGGYEQYF,TGTGCCAGCAGCTTGGGCAGGGGAGGGGGCTACGAGCAGTACTTC,NA,TRBJ2-7,NA,TRBV13
CASSYSRASPPLPYYGYTF,TGTGCCAGCAGTTACTCGCGAGCCAGTCCCCCTCTGCCCTACTATGGCTACACCTTC,NA,TRBJ1-2,NA,TRBV6-7
CASSPVMGAPSYEQYF,TGTGCCAGCAGCCCCGTGATGGGGGCCCCCTCCTACGAGCAGTACTTC,once,TRBJ2-7,NA,TRBV7-6
CASSQGREWAGELFF,TGTGCCAGCAGCCAAGGCCGGGAGTGGGCCGGGGAGCTGTTTTTT,NA,TRBJ2-2,NA,TRBV14
CASSQSGRTGVDTQYF,TGTGCCAGCAGCCAATCAGGCCGGACAGGGGTTGATACGCAGTATTTT,NA,TRBJ2-3,TRBD1,TRBV4-2
CSASAGTGVEKLFF,TGCAGCGCCTCCGCCGGGACAGGGGTAGAAAAACTGTTTTTT,NA,TRBJ1-4,TRBD1,TRBV29-1
CASSSQRGQGPNNEQFF,TGTGCCAGCAGCTCTCAGAGGGGACAGGGACCAAACAATGAGCAGTTCTTC,NA,TRBJ2-1,TRBD1,TRBV7-9
CASSLQGPSTDTQYF,TGTGCCAGCAGTCTACAGGGGCCTAGCACAGATACGCAGTATTTT,NA,TRBJ2-3,TRBD1,TRBV28
CASSSSLGIQYEQYF,TGTGCCAGCAGTTCCTCGCTAGGCATTCAGTACGAGCAGTACTTC,NA,TRBJ2-7,NA,TRBV27
CASRPDTGTGDTGELFF,TGTGCCAGCAGACCTGATACCGGGACAGGGGACACCGGGGAGCTGTTTTTT,NA,TRBJ2-2,TRBD1,TRBV11-2
CASSPHPPGLETQYF,TGTGCCAGCAGCCCACATCCCCCAGGGCTCGAGACCCAGTACTTC,NA,TRBJ2-5,NA,TRBV5-6